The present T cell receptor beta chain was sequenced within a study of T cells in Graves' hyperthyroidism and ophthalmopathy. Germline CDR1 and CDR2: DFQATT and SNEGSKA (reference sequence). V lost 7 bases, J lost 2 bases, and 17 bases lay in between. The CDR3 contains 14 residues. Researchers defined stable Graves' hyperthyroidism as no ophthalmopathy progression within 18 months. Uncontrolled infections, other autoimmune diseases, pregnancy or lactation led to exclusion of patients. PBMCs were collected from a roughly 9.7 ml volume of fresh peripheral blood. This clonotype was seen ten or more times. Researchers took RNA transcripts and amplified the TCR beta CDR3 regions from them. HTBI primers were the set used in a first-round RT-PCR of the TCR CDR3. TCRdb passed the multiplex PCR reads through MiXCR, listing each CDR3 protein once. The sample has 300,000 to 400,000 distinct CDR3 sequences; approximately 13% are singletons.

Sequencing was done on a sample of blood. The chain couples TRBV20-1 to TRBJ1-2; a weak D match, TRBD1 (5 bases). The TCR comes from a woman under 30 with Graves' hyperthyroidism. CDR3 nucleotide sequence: TGCAGTGTCGGCTCGGGTGAGGGGAACTATGGCTACACCTTC. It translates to CSVGSGEGNYGYTF.